The sequence of this T cell receptor beta chain was determined in a study of blood T cell repertoires in COVID-19. Whole-study context: COVID-19 samples, acute and convalescent, were from the United States, Italy and Spain. From T cells, B-cell-depleted T cells, or PBMCs came the material, which was cDNA or gDNA.

This clone was detected only once. Authors' methods: It was from reference gene primer amplification that nucleated cell counts were estimated. Assay: immunoSEQ multiplex PCR; the TCRdb copy retains only in-frame clones and omits some. That table gives V, J and clone size, and the DNA gave D and trimming. The table records approximately 150,000 clones, 85% to 90% of them present only once. V dropped 2 bases and J dropped 2 bases, with 10 bases sitting between them. This CDR3 has 14 amino acids. CDR1 SQVTM and CDR2 ANQGSEA come from the germline V gene. The specimen sequenced was peripheral blood. The rearrangement uses TRBV29-1 and TRBJ2-1, with a tentative D call TRBD2 (5 bases). The origin of this receptor is a man aged 65 to 85 with active COVID-19. CDR3 nucleotide sequence: TGCAGCGTTGAATGGGAGCTTACCTACAATGAGCAGTTCTTC. It translates to CSVEWELTYNEQFF.